These 5 T cell receptor beta chains came from one sample sequenced in a study of CD8 T cells in ankylosing spondylitis. In TCRdb, the 5' RACE reads were re-called with MiXCR into one record per CDR3 protein. The data contain fewer than 130,000 distinct CDR3 sequences, nearly 25% of them singletons. Specimen: synovial fluid, either unsorted or a sorted T cell fraction (not recorded which). The source is a male donor with ankylosing spondylitis.

This clonotype has more than one count but fewer than ten. The chain combines TRBV28 with TRBJ1-3, with TRBD1 identical over 9 bases. Trimming cost V 1 base and J 4 bases; bases outside gene matches: 2. Germline V gene sequence: CDR1 MDHEN, CDR2 SYDVKM. The CDR3 sequence is 15 residues long. DNA of the CDR3: TGTGCCAGCAGTTTATTAGGGACAGGGGGAAACACCATATATTTT. Its translation: CASSLLGTGGNTIYF.

In this sample, this clonotype turned up a few times. V usage is TRBV6-1 and J usage is TRBJ1-1; D unresolved. CDR1 is MNHNS and CDR2 is SASEGT in the germline V gene. V dropped 6 bases and J dropped 0 bases, with 11 bases sitting between them. This CDR3 region has 14 residues. The CDR3 reads CASRTGPMNTEAFF. The CDR3 bases are TGTGCCAGCAGGACCGGACCGATGAACACTGAAGCTTTCTTT.

The J gene is TRBJ2-5, the V gene TRBV4-2; D perhaps matches TRBD1 (6 bases). The V end was cut by 3 bases, the J end by 4 bases, with 6 bases between. Germline-derived CDR1 and CDR2 are LGHNA and YNFKEQ. This CDR3 is 12 amino acids long. The CDR3 sequence: CASSHRGETQYF. The DNA of the CDR3 is TGTGCCAGCAGCCACAGGGGAGAGACCCAGTACTTC.

This clonotype has a handful of counts. This sequence joins TRBV7-2 and TRBJ2-3; 7 bases map to TRBD2. Per the germline V gene, CDR1 is SGHTA and CDR2 is FQGNSA. Trimming at V came to 5 bases and at J to 0 bases, leaving 5 bases not matched to a gene. CDR3 length equals 15 residues. The CDR3 loop is CASSPSGISTDTQYF. CDR3 in DNA: TGTGCCAGCAGCCCCAGCGGGATAAGCACAGATACGCAGTATTTT.

This clonotype was counted ten times or more. This chain uses TRBV18 with TRBJ2-1; unclear D gene. The CDR3 extends over 14 amino acids. Trimming left V 0 bases short and J 8 bases short, with 11 bases between. Germline CDR1 and CDR2: KGHSH and LQKENI. The CDR3 sequence: CASSPPRVGDEQFF. The CDR3 DNA is TGTGCCAGCTCACCACCTCGGGTGGGCGATGAGCAGTTCTTC.